These 18 T cell receptor beta chains were sequenced from one sample in a study of technical replicates of blood from several donors. Here immunoSEQ multiplex PCR was the method, and the copy in TCRdb shows in-frame clones only, minus some. The table includes fewer than 70,000 clones, roughly 86% detected once. Sample: PBMCs. These TCRs come from a human donor in good health. Some clones in this sample may be carry-over from other donors' samples.

The rearrangement links TRBV15 to TRBJ1-4; D is possibly TRBD1 (5 bases). Germline lookup yields CDR1 LNHNV and CDR2 YYDKDF (reference sequence). This CDR3 is 15 amino acids long. V dropped 1 base and J dropped 8 bases, with 14 bases sitting between them. The CDR3 spells CATSRVGQGGEKLFF. The CDR3 DNA sequence: TGTGCCACCAGCAGAGTTGGCCAGGGAGGAGAAAAACTGTTTTTT.

In nucleotides, the CDR3 is TGCGCCAGCAGCTCAACCCGGACAGGGGGTGAGGCCGGGGAGCTGTTTTTT. It encodes CASSSTRTGGEAGELFF. The chain combines TRBV5-1 with TRBJ2-2, with 10 positions matching TRBD1. CDR1 is SGHRS and CDR2 is YFSETQ in the germline V gene. The V segment lost 3 bases and the J segment 6 bases; nucleotides outside the gene matches: 11. The CDR3 spans 17 residues.

V gene TRBV27 combines with J gene TRBJ1-1; possible D gene TRBD1, 6 bases. Trimming left V 7 bases short and J 5 bases short, with 17 bases between. The germline CDR1 and CDR2 sequences are MNHEY and SMNVEV (reference sequence). The CDR3 is 14 amino acids. The CDR3 sequence is CASTNRGGGTEAFF. Here the CDR3 DNA reads TGTGCCAGCACCAACCGGGGAGGGGGAACTGAAGCTTTCTTT.

This chain connects TRBV7-2 to TRBJ2-5, with 9 bases matching TRBD2. Per the germline V gene, CDR1 is SGHTA and CDR2 is FQGNSA. The trim removed 5 bases at V and 2 bases at J, leaving 9 bases unmatched. The CDR3 consists of 16 residues. The CDR3 protein is CASSPRLAELQETQYF. The CDR3 region has the DNA TGTGCCAGCAGCCCCCGACTAGCGGAACTTCAAGAGACCCAGTACTTC.

This chain joins TRBV4-1 and TRBJ2-3; a possible D gene is TRBD1 (6 bases). In germline, CDR1 is MGHRA, CDR2 YSYEKL. V dropped 4 bases and J dropped 0 bases, with 14 bases sitting between them. This CDR3 is 16 amino acids long. The CDR3 nucleotides read TGCGCCAGCAGCCGAGGGGACACAACTAGCACAGATACGCAGTATTTT. Translation: CASSRGDTTSTDTQYF.

The rearrangement links TRBV2 to TRBJ2-3; 7 bases agree with TRBD2. Germline V gene lookup returns CDR1 SNHLY and CDR2 FYNNEI. The CDR3 length is 14 residues. V shed 11 bases, J shed 2 bases, and the junction held 10 bases outside the gene matches. The CDR3 nucleotides are TGTGCCGGAAGGAGTAGCGGGCTCACAGATACGCAGTATTTT. It specifies CAGRSSGLTDTQYF.

The table lists this clone with a few counts. The chain combines TRBV4-1 with TRBJ2-1; perhaps TRBD2 as D (6 bases). The CDR3 contains 17 residues. From germline, CDR1 is MGHRA and CDR2 YSYEKL. V was shortened by 0 bases and J by 0 bases, with 12 bases between the two germline ends. The CDR3 nucleotides read TGCGCCAGCAGCCAAGATCCGGCGGGAAGCTCCTACAATGAGCAGTTCTTC. Residues: CASSQDPAGSSYNEQFF.

This chain connects TRBV9 to TRBJ2-7, with D tentatively TRBD2 (5 bases). The CDR3 extends over 17 amino acids. Trimming stripped 0 bases from V and 2 bases from J, with 18 bases between. Germline-derived CDR1 and CDR2 are SGDLS and YYNGEE. Here the CDR3 DNA reads TGTGCCAGCAGCGTAGGTGCTAGCTACAGTTATACCTACGAGCAGTACTTC. It codes for CASSVGASYSYTYEQYF.

The rearrangement joins TRBV30 to TRBJ1-5; TRBD1 is a possible D gene (6 bases). Germline lookup yields CDR1 GTSNPN and CDR2 SVGIG (reference sequence). With 4 bases removed from V and 2 bases from J, the gap between germline ends came to 18 bases. The CDR3 has 16 residues. The CDR3 region is CAWTEGEDDGNQPQHF. The CDR3 DNA sequence: TGTGCCTGGACTGAGGGGGAAGACGATGGCAATCAGCCCCAGCATTTT.

In this sample, this clone turned up once. V and J are TRBV6-6 and TRBJ2-1; a weak D match, TRBD1 (6 bases). This CDR3 has 11 residues. The V gene lost 5 bases and the J gene lost 11 bases, with 10 bases spanning the gap. Looked up from germline, CDR1 is MNHNY and CDR2 is SVGAGI (reference sequence). The CDR3 DNA reads TGTGCCAGCAGTACTGGACAGAAGCAGTTCTTC. It is translated as CASSTGQKQFF.

The CDR3 here is CASSLIQGNEQYF. DNA for the CDR3: TGTGCCAGCAGCTTGATACAGGGGAACGAGCAGTACTTC. The rearrangement links TRBV5-6 to TRBJ2-7, with 7 bases matching TRBD1. V was clipped by 1 base and J by 5 bases; unmatched bases: 3. The CDR3 contains 13 residues. Germline CDR1 SGHDT, CDR2 YYEEEE.

The chain employs TRBV7-2 and TRBJ2-5, with D possibly matching TRBD1 (6 bases). V lost 7 bases and J lost 5, with 11 bases in between. Germline lookup yields CDR1 SGHTA and CDR2 FQGNSA. This CDR3 has 12 residues. In DNA form, the CDR3 reads TGTGCCAGCACTATAAGGGGGGAGACCCAGTACTTC. Translating gives CASTIRGETQYF.

The count of this clone is one. The CDR3 DNA is TGTGCCAGCAGCCCCGAGGGTTCTCCTAATGAAAAACTGTTTTTT. Translating gives CASSPEGSPNEKLFF. J is TRBJ1-4 and V is TRBV7-2; D gene unclear. The germline gives CDR1 SGHTA, CDR2 FQGNSA. This CDR3 comprises 15 residues. Trimming took 5 bases from V and 3 from J, leaving 13 bases between them. The full variable domain, completed using reference TRBV7-2 and TRBJ1-4, is GAGVSQSPSNKVTEKGKDVELRCDPISGHTALYWYRQSLGQGLEFLIYFQGNSAPDKSGLPSDRFSAERTGGSVSTLTIQRTQQEDSAVYLCASSPEGSPNEKLFFGSGTQLSVL.

V and J are TRBV7-2 and TRBJ1-1, with D hard to call. Germline V gene lookup returns CDR1 SGHTA and CDR2 FQGNSA. The CDR3 length is 13 residues. V lost 1 base and J lost 7, with 10 bases in between. CDR3 residues: CASSLGPGFEAFF. The CDR3 region has the DNA TGTGCCAGCAGCTTAGGGCCAGGCTTTGAAGCTTTCTTT.

This chain uses TRBV11-2 with TRBJ2-1; 11 positions match TRBD2. V was pared by 5 bases and J by 6 bases, with 9 bases of the junction left unmatched. Germline CDR1 and CDR2: SGHAT and FQNNGV. This CDR3 region has 16 residues. This chain's CDR3 is CASSGRLAGRGNEQFF. In DNA, the CDR3 is TGTGCCAGCAGCGGCAGACTAGCGGGACGCGGCAATGAGCAGTTCTTC.

The chain recombines TRBV4-1 with TRBJ1-1, with 7 positions matching TRBD1. Germline assignment: CDR1 MGHRA and CDR2 YSYEKL. The V segment lost 1 base and the J segment 1 base; nucleotides outside the gene matches: 6. The CDR3 is 16 residues long. This chain's CDR3 is CASSQGQGRGNTEAFF. In nucleotides, the CDR3 is TGCGCCAGCAGCCAAGGACAGGGAAGGGGGAACACTGAAGCTTTCTTT.

V usage is TRBV2 and J usage is TRBJ1-2, with 8 bases lining up with TRBD1. The V gene end was trimmed by 9 bases and the J gene end by 2 bases; junction bases not matched to a gene: 8. The CDR3 has 14 amino acids. Germline assignment: CDR1 SNHLY and CDR2 FYNNEI. The chain's CDR3 is CASGGQGGNYGYTF. CDR3 DNA: TGTGCCAGTGGAGGACAGGGAGGAAACTATGGCTACACCTTC.

CDR3 bases: TGCGCCAGCAGCTTGGTGGCAGGGGACAAAGCTTTCTTT. It yields the protein CASSLVAGDKAFF. This chain joins TRBV5-1 and TRBJ1-1; a weak D match, TRBD1 (6 bases). In germline, CDR1 is SGHRS, CDR2 YFSETQ. The length of the CDR3 is 13 residues. Trimming removed 0 bases from V and 9 bases from J, with 12 bases in between.